This TCR beta chain was documented in a study of blood T cell repertoires in COVID-19. About the study: Sources were T cells, B-cell-depleted T cells, or PBMCs; the material itself was cDNA or gDNA.

This clone is a singleton in its sample. The CDR3 has 16 amino acids. Germline V CDR1 and CDR2: LNHNV, YYDKDF (reference sequence). The J segment lost 2 bases and the V segment lost 2 bases, leaving 3 bases of the junction unmatched. Profiled with immunoSEQ multiplex PCR; TCRdb holds only in-frame clones, not every one. The repertoire holds roughly 96,000 clones, with about 81% as singletons. The sequence came from a man older than 75 with acute or convalescent COVID-19. The sequencing sample was made of peripheral blood. The gene calls are TRBV15 and TRBJ2-2, with 9 bases matching TRBD2. Here the CDR3 reads CATSRIAGVNTGELFF. In DNA form, the CDR3 reads TGTGCCACCAGCAGAATAGCGGGAGTTAACACCGGGGAGCTGTTTTTT.